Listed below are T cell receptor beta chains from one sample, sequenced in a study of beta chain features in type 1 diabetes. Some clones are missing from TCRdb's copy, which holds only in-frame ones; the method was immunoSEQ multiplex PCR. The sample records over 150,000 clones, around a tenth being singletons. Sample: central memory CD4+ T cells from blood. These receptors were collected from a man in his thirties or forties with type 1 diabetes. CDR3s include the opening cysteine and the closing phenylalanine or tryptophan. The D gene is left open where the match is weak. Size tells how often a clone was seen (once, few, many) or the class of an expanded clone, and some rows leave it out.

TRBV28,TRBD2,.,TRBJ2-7,TGTGCCAGCAGTCAGGCCGGGGACTACTACGAGCAGTACTTC,CASSQAGDYYEQYF
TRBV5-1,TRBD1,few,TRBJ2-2,TGCGCCAGCAGACTAGGACAGGGTGGCTCCGGGGAGCTGTTTTTT,CASRLGQGGSGELFF
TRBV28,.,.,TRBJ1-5,TGTGCCAGCAGATACAAGGCCGGGCAGCCCCAGCATTTT,CASRYKAGQPQHF
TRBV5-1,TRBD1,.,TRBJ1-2,TGCGCCAGCAGCTGGTTTGACAGGGCCTCTGGCTACACCTTC,CASSWFDRASGYTF
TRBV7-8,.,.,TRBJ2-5,TGTGCCAGCAGCTTAGCTCAGGGTCTAAAGACCCAGTACTTC,CASSLAQGLKTQYF
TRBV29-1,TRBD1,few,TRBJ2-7,TGCAGCGTTGGGGGACAGGGGGCCCCCTACGAGCAGTACTTC,CSVGGQGAPYEQYF
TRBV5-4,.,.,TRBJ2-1,TGTGCCAGCAGCTTGGGGGGACTGGGGACCTACAATGAGCAGTTCTTC,CASSLGGLGTYNEQFF
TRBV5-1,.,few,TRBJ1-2,TGCGCCAGCAGCTCACTGGGGCCCGGAAACTATGGCTACACCTTC,CASSSLGPGNYGYTF
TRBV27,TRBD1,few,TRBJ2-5,TGTGCCAGCAGTTTATCGGGACAGGGGTTAGAGACCCAGTACTTC,CASSLSGQGLETQYF
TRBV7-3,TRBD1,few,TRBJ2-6,TGTGCCAGCAGCTTCGGGACAGGGGGCTCTGGGGCCAACGTCCTGACTTTC,CASSFGTGGSGANVLTF
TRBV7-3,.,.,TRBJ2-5,TGTGCCAGCAGCCCCGGAGCGGAAGAGACCCAGTACTTC,CASSPGAEETQYF
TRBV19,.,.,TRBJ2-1,TGTGCCAGTAGCCGCATAGGAGGGGACGCCTCCTACAATGAGCAGTTCTTC,CASSRIGGDASYNEQFF
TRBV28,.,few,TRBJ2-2,TGTGCCAGCAGTTTCAACAGGAACACCGGGGAGCTGTTTTTT,CASSFNRNTGELFF
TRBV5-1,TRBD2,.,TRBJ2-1,TGCGCCAGTACAGGGACTAGCGGGAGTCTCAGATCCTACAATGAGCAGTTCTTC,CASTGTSGSLRSYNEQFF
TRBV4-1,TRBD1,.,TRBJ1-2,TGCGCCAGCAGCCAAGCTTCGACGACAGGGGAAATTGGCTACACCTTC,CASSQASTTGEIGYTF
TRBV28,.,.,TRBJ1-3,TGTGCCAGCAGGGCCTCTGGAAACACCATATATTTT,CASRASGNTIYF
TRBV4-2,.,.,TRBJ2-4,TGTGCCAGCAGCCAAGAGGCCCAGGTGGAAAACATTCAGTACTTC,CASSQEAQVENIQYF
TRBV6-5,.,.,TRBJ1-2,TGTGCCAGCACCAGATCGGGGATTAAGTATGGCTACACCTTC,CASTRSGIKYGYTF
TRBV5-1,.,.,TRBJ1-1,TGCGCCAGCAGCTTGGTAGAGACTGAAGCTTTCTTT,CASSLVETEAFF
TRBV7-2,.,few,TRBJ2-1,TGTGCCAGCAGCCCCCCGGACTACCGGGACAATGAGCAGTTCTTC,CASSPPDYRDNEQFF
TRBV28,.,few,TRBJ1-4,TGTGCCAGCACCAGGGGAAATGAAAAACTGTTTTTT,CASTRGNEKLFF
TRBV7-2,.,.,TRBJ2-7,TGTGCCAGCAGCTTAGGAGTGGTGGCGGGTGTGGAGCAGTACTTC,CASSLGVVAGVEQYF
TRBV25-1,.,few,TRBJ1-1,TGTGCCAGCCGGGGGAGAGAAGCTTTCTTT,CASRGREAFF
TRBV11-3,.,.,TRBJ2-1,TGTGCCAGCAGCTTGCCCTCCGAGGCTGAGCAGTTCTTC,CASSLPSEAEQFF
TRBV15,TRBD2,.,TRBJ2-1,TGTGCCACCAGCCCCGGGACTAGCGGAAACAATGAGCAGTTCTTC,CATSPGTSGNNEQFF
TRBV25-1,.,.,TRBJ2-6,TGTGCCAGCAGTGAACCCAGGGGCTCTGGGGCCAACGTCCTGACTTTC,CASSEPRGSGANVLTF
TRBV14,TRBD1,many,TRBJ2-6,TGTGCCAGCAGCCCGACAGGGGACGTCCTGACTTTC,CASSPTGDVLTF
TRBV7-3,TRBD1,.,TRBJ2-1,TGTGCCAGCAGCCACGGGACAGGGTCCAATGAGCAGTTCTTC,CASSHGTGSNEQFF
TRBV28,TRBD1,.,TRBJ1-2,TGTGCCAGCAGCCTACTTGGGACAGGGGCGATCTACACCTTC,CASSLLGTGAIYTF
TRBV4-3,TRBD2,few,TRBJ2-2,TGCGCCAGCAGCCAAGATGTAGCGGGAGGGCCGGTCACCGGGGAGCTGTTTTTT,CASSQDVAGGPVTGELFF
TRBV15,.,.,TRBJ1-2,TGTGCCACCAGCAGTTCCCACAGCTCCTATGGCTACACCTTC,CATSSSHSSYGYTF
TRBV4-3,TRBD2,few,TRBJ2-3,TGCGCCAGCAGCCGACTAGCGTTTAGCACAGATACGCAGTATTTT,CASSRLAFSTDTQYF
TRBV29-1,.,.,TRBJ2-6,TGCAGCGTTGAATTTGGACACTATTCTGGGGCCAACGTCCTGACTTTC,CSVEFGHYSGANVLTF
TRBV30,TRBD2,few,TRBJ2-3,TGTGCCTGCCGTACTAGCGGGATGGGGACAGATACGCAGTATTTT,CACRTSGMGTDTQYF
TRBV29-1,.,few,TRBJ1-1,TGCAGCGTTTTAATGGGAGCCGCGCGCGAGACTGAAGCTTTCTTT,CSVLMGAARETEAFF
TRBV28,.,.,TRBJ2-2,TGTGCCAGCAGCCCCGTAGGCAGGGTGGCCGGGGAGCTGTTTTTT,CASSPVGRVAGELFF
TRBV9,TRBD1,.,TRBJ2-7,TGTGCCAGCAGCCCACGGGACAGGGGCTACGAGCAGTACTTC,CASSPRDRGYEQYF
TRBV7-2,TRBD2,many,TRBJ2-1,TGTGCCAGCAGCTTACTACTAGCGGGAGAAGGTGAGCAGTTCTTC,CASSLLLAGEGEQFF
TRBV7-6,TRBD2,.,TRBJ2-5,TGTGCCAGCAGCTTACGGAGCGGGAGCACGGGGGAGACCCAGTACTTC,CASSLRSGSTGETQYF
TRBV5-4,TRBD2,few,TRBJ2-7,TGTGCCAGCAGTCTACCCGGGACTACCTACGAGCAGTACTTC,CASSLPGTTYEQYF
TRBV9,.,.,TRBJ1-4,TGTGCCAGCAGCGTAGAAACGGGTCAAGCGGGGGAAAAACTGTTTTTT,CASSVETGQAGEKLFF
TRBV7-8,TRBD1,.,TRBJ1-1,TGTGCCAGCAGCCGAACAGGGGTGAACACTGAAGCTTTCTTT,CASSRTGVNTEAFF
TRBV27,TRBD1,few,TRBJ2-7,TGTGCCAGCACCCTTTCTCTGGGACAGGGGTCCTCCGAGCAGTACTTC,CASTLSLGQGSSEQYF
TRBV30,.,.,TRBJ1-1,TGTGCCTGGAGAGGGAGACGGACTGAAGCTTTCTTT,CAWRGRRTEAFF
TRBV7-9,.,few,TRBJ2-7,TGTGCCAGCAGCTATTTGGAGGGAAAGCAGTACTTC,CASSYLEGKQYF
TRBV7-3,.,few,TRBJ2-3,TGTGCCAGCAGCGAGGGATCTAGCACAGATACGCAGTATTTT,CASSEGSSTDTQYF
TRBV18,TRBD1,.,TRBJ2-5,TGTGCCAGCTCACCCCGGACAGGGATGGAAGAGACCCAGTACTTC,CASSPRTGMEETQYF